One TCR beta chain is described in this entry. The antigen is unknown. This sample stems from a study of CD4+ T cells in melanoma. This CDR3 is built from 12 residues. Germline V lookup: CDR1 SEHNR, CDR2 FQNEAQ (reference sequence). V lost 1 base to trimming and J lost 9 bases, with 9 bases between them. Some clones are missing from TCRdb's copy, which holds only in-frame ones; the method was immunoSEQ multiplex PCR. The sample holds 20,000 to 25,000 clones, roughly 78% seen once. Findings of the study overall: CD8+ T cell, macrophage and B cell function reportedly correlated with neoantigen-specific CD4+ T cells. In melanoma, neoantigen-specific CD4+ T cells reportedly differed in differentiation state.

This chain links TRBV7-9 with TRBJ1-2; no definite D call. The receptor's source is a human donor with melanoma. The CDR3 loop is CASSLELLRYTF. The CDR3 nucleotides read TGTGCCAGCAGCTTAGAGCTGTTACGCTACACCTTC.